The source of this T cell receptor (beta chain) is a study of technical replicates of blood from a handful of donors. Here immunoSEQ multiplex PCR was the method, and the copy in TCRdb shows in-frame clones only, minus some. Altogether approximately 79,000 clones are present, approximately 96% being singletons, with the ten largest covering about 0.34%. The sequence was obtained from a human donor in good health. The sample consisted of T cells isolated from PBMCs.

The CDR3 loop is CASSGFRGNEQFF. CDR3 DNA: TGTGCCAGCAGCGGATTCCGAGGTAATGAGCAGTTCTTC. V and J are TRBV27 and TRBJ2-1; D gene unclear. V shed 6 bases and J shed 7 bases, with 13 bases lying between them. The germline V gene encodes CDR1 MNHEY and CDR2 SMNVEV (reference sequence). There are 13 residues in the CDR3.